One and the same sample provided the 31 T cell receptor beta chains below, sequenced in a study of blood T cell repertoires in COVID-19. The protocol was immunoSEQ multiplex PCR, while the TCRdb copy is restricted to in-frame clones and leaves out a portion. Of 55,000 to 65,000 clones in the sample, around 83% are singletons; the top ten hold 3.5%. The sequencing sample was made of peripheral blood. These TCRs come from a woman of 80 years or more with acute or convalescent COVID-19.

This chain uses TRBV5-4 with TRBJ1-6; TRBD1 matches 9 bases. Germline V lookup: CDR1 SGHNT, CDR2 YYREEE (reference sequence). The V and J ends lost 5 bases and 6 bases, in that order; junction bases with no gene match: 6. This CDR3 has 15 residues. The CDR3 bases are TGTGCCAGCAGTAGCCCGGGACAGGGTAATTCACCCCTCCACTTT. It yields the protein CASSSPGQGNSPLHF.

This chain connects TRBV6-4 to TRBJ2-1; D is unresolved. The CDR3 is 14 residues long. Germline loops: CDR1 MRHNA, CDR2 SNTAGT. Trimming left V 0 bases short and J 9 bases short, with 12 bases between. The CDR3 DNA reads TGTGCCAGCAGTGACTCGTTTGAGGTTGGTGAGCAGTTCTTC. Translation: CASSDSFEVGEQFF.

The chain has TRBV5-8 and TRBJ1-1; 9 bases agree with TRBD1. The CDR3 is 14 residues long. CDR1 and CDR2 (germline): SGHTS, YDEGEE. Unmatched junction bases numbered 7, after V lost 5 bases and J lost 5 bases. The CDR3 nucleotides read TGTGCCAGCAGAAGGACAGGGGTGGTTACTGAAGCTTTCTTT. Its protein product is CASRRTGVVTEAFF. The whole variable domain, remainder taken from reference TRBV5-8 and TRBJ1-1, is EAGVTQSPTHLIKTRGQQATLRCSPISGHTSVYWYQQALGLGLQFLLWYDEGEERNRGNFPPRFSGRQFPNYSSELNVNALELEDSALYLCASRRTGVVTEAFFGQGTRLTVV.

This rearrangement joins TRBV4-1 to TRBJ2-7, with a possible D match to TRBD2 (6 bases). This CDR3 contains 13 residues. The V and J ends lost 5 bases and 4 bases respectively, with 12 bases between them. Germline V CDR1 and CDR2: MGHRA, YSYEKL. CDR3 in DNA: TGCGCCAGCAGCTTTATGGGGGGATACGAGCAGTACTTC. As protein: CASSFMGGYEQYF.

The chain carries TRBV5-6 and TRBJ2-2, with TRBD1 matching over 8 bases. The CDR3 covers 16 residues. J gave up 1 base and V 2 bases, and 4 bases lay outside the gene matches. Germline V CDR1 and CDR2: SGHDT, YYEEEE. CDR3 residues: CASSFVQGVNTGELFF. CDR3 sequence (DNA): TGTGCCAGCAGCTTTGTACAGGGGGTGAACACCGGGGAGCTGTTTTTT.

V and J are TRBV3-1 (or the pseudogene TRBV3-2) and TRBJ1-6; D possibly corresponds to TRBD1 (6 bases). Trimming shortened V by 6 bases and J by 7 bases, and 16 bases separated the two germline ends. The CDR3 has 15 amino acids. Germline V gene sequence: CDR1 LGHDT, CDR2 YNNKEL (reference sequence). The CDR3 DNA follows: TGTGCCAGCAGACCAACCGGGACACTAAATTCACCCCTCCACTTT. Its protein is CASRPTGTLNSPLHF.

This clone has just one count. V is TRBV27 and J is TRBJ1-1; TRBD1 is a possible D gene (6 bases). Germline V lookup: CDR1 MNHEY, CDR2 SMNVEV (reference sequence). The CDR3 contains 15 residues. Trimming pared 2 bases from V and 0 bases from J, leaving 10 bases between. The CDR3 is CASSLTGILNTEAFF. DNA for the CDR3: TGTGCCAGCAGTTTAACAGGGATACTGAACACTGAAGCTTTCTTT.

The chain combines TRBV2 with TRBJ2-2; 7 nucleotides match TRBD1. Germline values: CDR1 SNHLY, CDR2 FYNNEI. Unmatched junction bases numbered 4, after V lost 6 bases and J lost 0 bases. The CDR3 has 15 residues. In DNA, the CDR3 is TGTGCCAGCAGGGCCGGGACAGCGAACACCGGGGAGCTGTTTTTT. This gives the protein CASRAGTANTGELFF.

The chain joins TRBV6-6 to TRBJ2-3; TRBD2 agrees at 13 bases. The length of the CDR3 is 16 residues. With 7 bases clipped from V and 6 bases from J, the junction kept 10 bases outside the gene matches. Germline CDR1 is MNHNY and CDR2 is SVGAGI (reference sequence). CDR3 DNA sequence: TGTGCCAGCACCACAACTAGCGGGGGGGCCGCGGATACGCAGTATTTT. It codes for CASTTTSGGAADTQYF.

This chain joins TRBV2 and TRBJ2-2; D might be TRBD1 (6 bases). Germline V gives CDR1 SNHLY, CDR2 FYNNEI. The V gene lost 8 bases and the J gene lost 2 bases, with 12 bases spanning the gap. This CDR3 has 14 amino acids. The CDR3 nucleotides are TGTGCCAGCTTAAAGGGACATAACACCGGGGAGCTGTTTTTT. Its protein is CASLKGHNTGELFF.

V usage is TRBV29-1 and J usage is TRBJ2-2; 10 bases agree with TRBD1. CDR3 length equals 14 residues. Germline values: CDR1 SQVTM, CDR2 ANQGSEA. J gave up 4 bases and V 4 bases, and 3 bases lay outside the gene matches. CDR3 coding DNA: TGCAGCGTTGCCGGGACAGGGGTCACCGGGGAGCTGTTTTTT. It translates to CSVAGTGVTGELFF.

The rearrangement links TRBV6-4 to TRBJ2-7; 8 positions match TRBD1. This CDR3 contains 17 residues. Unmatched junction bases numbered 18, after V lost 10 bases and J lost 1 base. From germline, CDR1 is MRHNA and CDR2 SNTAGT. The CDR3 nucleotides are TGTGCCAACCGCGGGACAGGTACGACCTGCCCGTCCTACGAGCAGTACTTC. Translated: CANRGTGTTCPSYEQYF.

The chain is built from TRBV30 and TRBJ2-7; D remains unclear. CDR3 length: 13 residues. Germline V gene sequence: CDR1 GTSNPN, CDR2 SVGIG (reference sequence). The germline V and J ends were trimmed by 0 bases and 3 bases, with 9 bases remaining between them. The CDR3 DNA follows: TGTGCCTGGAGTGTAGAGGCCTACTACGAGCAGTACTTC. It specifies CAWSVEAYYEQYF.

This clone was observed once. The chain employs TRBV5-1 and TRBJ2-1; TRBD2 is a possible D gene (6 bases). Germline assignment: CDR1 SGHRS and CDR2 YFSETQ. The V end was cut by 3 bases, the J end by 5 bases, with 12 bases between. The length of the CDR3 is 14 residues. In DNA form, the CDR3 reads TGCGCCAGCAGCTCCGGGGGAAGTAACAATGAGCAGTTCTTC. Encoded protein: CASSSGGSNNEQFF.

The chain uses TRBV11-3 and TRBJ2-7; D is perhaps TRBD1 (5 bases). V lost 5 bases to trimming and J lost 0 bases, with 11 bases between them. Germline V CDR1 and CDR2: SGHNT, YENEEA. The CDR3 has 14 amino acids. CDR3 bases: TGTGCCAGCAGCGCTACGACAGTCTCCTACGAGCAGTACTTC. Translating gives CASSATTVSYEQYF.

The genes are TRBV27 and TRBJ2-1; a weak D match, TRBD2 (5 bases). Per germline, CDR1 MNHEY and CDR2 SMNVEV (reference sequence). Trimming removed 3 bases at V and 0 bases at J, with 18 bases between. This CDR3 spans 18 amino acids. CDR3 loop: CASSFSRRGSSSYNEQFF. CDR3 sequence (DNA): TGTGCCAGCAGTTTTTCCAGGCGAGGGAGTAGCTCCTACAATGAGCAGTTCTTC.

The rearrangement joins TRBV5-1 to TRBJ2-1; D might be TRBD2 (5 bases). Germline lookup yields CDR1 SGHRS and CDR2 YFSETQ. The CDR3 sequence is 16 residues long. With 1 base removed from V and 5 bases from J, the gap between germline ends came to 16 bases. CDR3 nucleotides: TGCGCCAGCAGCTTGCGGTTCGGAGGCAAGGACAATGAGCAGTTCTTC. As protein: CASSLRFGGKDNEQFF.

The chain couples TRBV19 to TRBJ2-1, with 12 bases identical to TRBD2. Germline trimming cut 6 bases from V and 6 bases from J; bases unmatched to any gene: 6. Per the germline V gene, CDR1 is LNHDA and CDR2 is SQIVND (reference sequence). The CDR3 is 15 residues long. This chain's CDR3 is CASSRSSGRVNEQFF. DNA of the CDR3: TGTGCCAGTAGCCGATCTAGCGGGAGGGTCAATGAGCAGTTCTTC.

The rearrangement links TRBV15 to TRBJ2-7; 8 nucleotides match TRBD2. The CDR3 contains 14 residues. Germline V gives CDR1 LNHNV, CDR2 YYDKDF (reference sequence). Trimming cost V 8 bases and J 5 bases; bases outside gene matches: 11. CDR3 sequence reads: CATHGPGLVNEQYF. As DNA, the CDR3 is TGTGCCACCCACGGACCGGGACTAGTTAACGAGCAGTACTTC.

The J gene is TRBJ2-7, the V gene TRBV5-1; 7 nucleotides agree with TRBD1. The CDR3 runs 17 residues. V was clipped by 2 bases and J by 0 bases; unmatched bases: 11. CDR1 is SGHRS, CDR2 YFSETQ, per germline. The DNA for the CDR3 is TGCGCCAGCAGCTTAGTCCCGACAGGGTGGACCTCCTACGAGCAGTACTTC. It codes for CASSLVPTGWTSYEQYF.

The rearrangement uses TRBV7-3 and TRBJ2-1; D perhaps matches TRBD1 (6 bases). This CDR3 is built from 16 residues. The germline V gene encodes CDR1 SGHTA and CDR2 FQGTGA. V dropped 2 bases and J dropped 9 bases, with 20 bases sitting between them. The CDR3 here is CASSLYSGAPSAEQFF. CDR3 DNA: TGTGCCAGCAGCTTATATTCAGGGGCCCCCTCGGCTGAGCAGTTCTTC.

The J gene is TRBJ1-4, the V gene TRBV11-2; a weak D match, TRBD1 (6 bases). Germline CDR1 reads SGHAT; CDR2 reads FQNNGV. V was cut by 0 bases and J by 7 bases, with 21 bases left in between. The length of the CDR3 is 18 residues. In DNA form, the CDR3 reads TGTGCCAGCAGCTTAGATGTGTTGGGAACAGGGAAGGCTGAAAAACTGTTTTTT. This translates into CASSLDVLGTGKAEKLFF. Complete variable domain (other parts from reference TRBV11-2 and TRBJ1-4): EAGVAQSPRYKIIEKRQSVAFWCNPISGHATLYWYQQILGQGPKLLIQFQNNGVVDDSQLPKDRFSAERLKGVDSTLKIQPAKLEDSAVYLCASSLDVLGTGKAEKLFFGSGTQLSVL.

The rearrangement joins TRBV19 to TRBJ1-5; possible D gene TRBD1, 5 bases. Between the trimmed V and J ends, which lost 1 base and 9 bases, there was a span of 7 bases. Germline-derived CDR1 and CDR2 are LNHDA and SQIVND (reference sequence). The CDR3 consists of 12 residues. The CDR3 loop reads CASSIVQGPQHF. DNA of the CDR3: TGTGCCAGTAGTATAGTCCAGGGGCCCCAGCATTTT.

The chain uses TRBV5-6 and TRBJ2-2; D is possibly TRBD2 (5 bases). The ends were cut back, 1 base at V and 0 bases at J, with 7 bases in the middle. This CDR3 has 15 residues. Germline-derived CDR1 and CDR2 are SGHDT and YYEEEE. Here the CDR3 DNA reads TGTGCCAGCAGCTTGACGGGATCGAACACCGGGGAGCTGTTTTTT. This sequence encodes CASSLTGSNTGELFF.

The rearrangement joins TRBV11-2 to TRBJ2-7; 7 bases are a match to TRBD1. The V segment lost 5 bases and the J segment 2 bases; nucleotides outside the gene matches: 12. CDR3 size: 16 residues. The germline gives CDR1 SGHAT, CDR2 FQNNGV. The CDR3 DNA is TGTGCCAGCAGCCAGCCGGGAACAGGGGCGGCCTACGAGCAGTACTTC. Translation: CASSQPGTGAAYEQYF.

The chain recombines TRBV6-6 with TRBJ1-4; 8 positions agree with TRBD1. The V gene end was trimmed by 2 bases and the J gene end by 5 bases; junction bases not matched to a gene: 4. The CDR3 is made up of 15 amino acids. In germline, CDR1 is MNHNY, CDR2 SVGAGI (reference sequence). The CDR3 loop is CASSYGDRRNEKLFF. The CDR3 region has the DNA TGTGCCAGCAGTTACGGGGACAGGAGAAATGAAAAACTGTTTTTT.

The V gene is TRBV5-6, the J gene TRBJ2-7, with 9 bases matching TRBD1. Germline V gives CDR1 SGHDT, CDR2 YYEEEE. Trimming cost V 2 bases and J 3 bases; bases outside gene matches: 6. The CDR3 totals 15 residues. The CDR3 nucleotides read TGTGCCAGCAGCTTCTTCCCGGACAGGGGCTACGAGCAGTACTTC. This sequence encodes CASSFFPDRGYEQYF.

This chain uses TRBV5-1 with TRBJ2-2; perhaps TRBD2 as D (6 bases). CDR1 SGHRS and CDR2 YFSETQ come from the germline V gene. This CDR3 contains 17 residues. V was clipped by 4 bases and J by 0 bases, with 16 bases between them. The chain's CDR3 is CASSQLAAFANTGELFF. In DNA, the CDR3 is TGCGCCAGCAGCCAATTAGCGGCGTTCGCGAACACCGGGGAGCTGTTTTTT.

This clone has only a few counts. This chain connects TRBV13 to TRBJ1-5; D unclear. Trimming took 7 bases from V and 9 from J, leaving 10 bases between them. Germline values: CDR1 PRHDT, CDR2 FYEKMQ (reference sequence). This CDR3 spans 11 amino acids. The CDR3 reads CASTAERPQHF. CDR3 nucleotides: TGTGCCAGCACCGCCGAGAGGCCCCAGCATTTT.

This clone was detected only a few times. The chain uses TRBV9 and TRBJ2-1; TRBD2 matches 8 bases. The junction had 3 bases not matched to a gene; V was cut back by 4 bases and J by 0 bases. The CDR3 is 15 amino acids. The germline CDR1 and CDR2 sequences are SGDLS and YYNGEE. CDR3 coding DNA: TGTGCCAGCAGCCCGAGCGGGAGCTCCTACAATGAGCAGTTCTTC. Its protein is CASSPSGSSYNEQFF.

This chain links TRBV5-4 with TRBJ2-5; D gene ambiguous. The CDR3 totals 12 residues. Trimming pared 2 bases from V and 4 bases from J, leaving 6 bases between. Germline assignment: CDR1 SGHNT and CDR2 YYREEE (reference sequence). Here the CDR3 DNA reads TGTGCCAGCAGCTTCCCTAGAGAGACCCAGTACTTC. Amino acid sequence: CASSFPRETQYF.